The source of this T cell receptor (beta chain) is a study of radiation and T cells in renal cell carcinoma. The count of this clone is one. Stated time point: blood 2 weeks post-SBRT. The treatment is: 15 Gy SBRT to primary tumor, nephrectomy 4 weeks later. Profiling relied on immunoSEQ multiplex PCR, and the TCRdb table lists in-frame clones only, not all of them. The sample has tens of thousands of clones, 81% seen once. The germline V gene has CDR1 GTSNPN and CDR2 SVGIG (reference sequence). The CDR3 is 12 amino acids. Trimming removed 1 base at V and 5 bases at J, with 8 bases between. This sequence was found in a man in his sixties with renal cell carcinoma. The sample consisted of blood, taken from a patient whose treatment included radiotherapy and nephrectomy. V usage is TRBV30 and J usage is TRBJ1-2; no clear D. The CDR3 spells CAWSAAAYGYTF. For the CDR3, the DNA is TGTGCCTGGAGTGCGGCGGCATATGGCTACACCTTC.